A selection of T cell receptor beta chains follows, all from one sample in a study of control samples from healthy donors and cancer patients. TCRdb's table, derived via immunoSEQ multiplex PCR, lists solely in-frame clones and lacks some. Found here are about 180,000 clones, roughly 94% of them singletons; the top ten hold around 1.5%. The source material was blood. Receptor source: a woman aged 18-30 years in good health. Both conserved end residues are part of each CDR3. The D gene is left open where the match is weak. A clone size is listed for some rows: how often the clone was seen (once, few, many), or a class if it is expanded.

clone_size	v_call	d_call	j_call	cdr3_nt	cdr3_aa
.	TRBV9	.	TRBJ2-2	TGTGCCAGCAGCGTAGTCCTAGGGAACACCGGGGAGCTGTTTTTT	CASSVVLGNTGELFF
.	TRBV6-5	TRBD2	TRBJ2-3	TGTGCCAGCAGCCCGACTAGCGGTCGAGATACGCAGTATTTT	CASSPTSGRDTQYF
.	TRBV11-2	.	TRBJ1-1	TGTGCCAGCAGCTTATATCGCACTGAAGCTTTCTTT	CASSLYRTEAFF
.	TRBV24-1	.	TRBJ2-3	TGTGCCACCAGTGATGAGGCCCTCACAGATACGCAGTATTTT	CATSDEALTDTQYF
.	TRBV5-1	TRBD1	TRBJ2-2	TGCGCCAGCAGCTTGCAACAGGGGGGCACCGGGGAGCTGTTTTTT	CASSLQQGGTGELFF
.	TRBV6-5	.	TRBJ2-6	TGTGCCAGCAGTTACTTGATGTCTGCTGTAGCCAACGTCCTGACTTTC	CASSYLMSAVANVLTF
.	TRBV5-1	TRBD1	TRBJ2-1	TGCGCCAGCAGGCCGTCCGGGACAGTGCACAATGAGCAGTTCTTC	CASRPSGTVHNEQFF
.	TRBV9	.	TRBJ2-3	TGTGCCAGCAGCGTAGGAATCGGCGGGCAGCGCACAGATACGCAGTATTTT	CASSVGIGGQRTDTQYF
.	TRBV10-1	.	TRBJ1-1	TGCGCCAGCAGTGAGTTTGTAGGGGTTGGAGCTTTCTTT	CASSEFVGVGAFF
.	TRBV24-1	TRBD2	TRBJ2-1	TGTGCCACTTCGCCAGGACTAGCGAGTCCCTACAATGAGCAGTTCTTC	CATSPGLASPYNEQFF
.	TRBV18	.	TRBJ2-7	TGTGCCAGCTCACCATCCAGCGCCTACGAGCAGTACTTC	CASSPSSAYEQYF
.	TRBV20-1	.	TRBJ2-7	TGCAGTGCCGGGTTCGTCTACGAGCAGTACTTC	CSAGFVYEQYF
.	TRBV28	TRBD2	TRBJ2-7	TGTGCCAGCAGCGAAGGACTAGCGGGAGGAATGGTCGGCTACGAGCAGTACTTC	CASSEGLAGGMVGYEQYF
.	TRBV6-5	.	TRBJ1-1	TGTGCCAGCCGGCATATTGAAGCTTTCTTT	CASRHIEAFF
.	TRBV6-5	.	TRBJ1-1	TGTGCCATCCAACGGGGGATAAACACTGAAGCTTTCTTT	CAIQRGINTEAFF
.	TRBV5-1	.	TRBJ1-2	TGCGCCAGCAGCTTGGTTTTAAGTGGGGCAGGTAATGGCTACACCTTC	CASSLVLSGAGNGYTF
.	TRBV25-1	TRBD1	TRBJ1-2	TGTGCCAGCAGTGAATCCTTGGGACAGGGCTCCGGCTACACCTTC	CASSESLGQGSGYTF
.	TRBV4-2	TRBD1	TRBJ1-2	TGTGCCAGCAGCCAAGCTGGGATACAGGGGGCTTATGGCTACACCTTC	CASSQAGIQGAYGYTF
.	TRBV19	.	TRBJ2-7	TGTGCCAGTAGTTCCGGGTTAAGGGACGAGCAGTACTTC	CASSSGLRDEQYF
.	TRBV5-1	.	TRBJ1-1	TGCGCCAGCAGCTTAGGTATGAACACTGAAGCTTTCTTT	CASSLGMNTEAFF
.	TRBV3-1/TRBV3-2	.	TRBJ1-2	TGTGCCAGCAGCCAAGATCGAGGGGCTCACTTTTATGGCTACACCTTC	CASSQDRGAHFYGYTF
.	TRBV20-1	.	TRBJ2-3	TGCAGTGCTCAGGGGACAGATACGCAGTATTTT	CSAQGTDTQYF
.	TRBV20-1	TRBD2	TRBJ2-7	TGCAGTGCTAGTAGCGGGAGGGCCTCTAGCGAGCAGTACTTC	CSASSGRASSEQYF
.	TRBV15	TRBD1	TRBJ1-2	TGTGCCACCAGCAGAGGCAGGGACAGGGGCGGTAATGGCTACACCTTC	CATSRGRDRGGNGYTF
.	TRBV15	TRBD2	TRBJ2-1	TGTGCCACCAGCAGAGATATAGCGGGAGTGGGCTACAATGAGCAGTTCTTC	CATSRDIAGVGYNEQFF
.	TRBV4-3	.	TRBJ1-2	TGCGCCAGCAGCCAAGGATCAGGACAGATCTATGGCTACACCTTC	CASSQGSGQIYGYTF
once	TRBV7-3	.	TRBJ1-3	TGTGCCAGCAGCTTACACGGTGGTGGAAACACCATATATTTT	CASSLHGGGNTIYF
.	TRBV9	.	TRBJ2-5	TGTGCCAGCAGCGACCCTCGAGGGGGGAATCAAGAGACCCAGTACTTC	CASSDPRGGNQETQYF
.	TRBV7-2	.	TRBJ1-1	TGTGCCAGCAGCTTAGTTAATGAAGCTTTCTTT	CASSLVNEAFF
.	TRBV3-1/TRBV3-2	.	TRBJ1-2	TGTGCCAGCAGTTCCGGAGCCAGATACTATGGCTACACCTTC	CASSSGARYYGYTF
few	TRBV29-1	.	TRBJ1-5	TGCAGCGTGAAGTGGGCTGGGGGAAACCAGCCCCAGCATTTT	CSVKWAGGNQPQHF
.	TRBV7-2	.	TRBJ1-2	TGTGCCAGCAGCTTAGCGCGACTGAACTATGGCTACACCTTC	CASSLARLNYGYTF
once	TRBV7-6	.	TRBJ1-6	TGTGCCAGCAGCTTAACCTTCGCAGGGGAAGGTTCACCCCTCCACTTT	CASSLTFAGEGSPLHF
.	TRBV2	.	TRBJ1-5	TGTGCCAGCAGCCTGATTGGGTTTAATCAGCCCCAGCATTTT	CASSLIGFNQPQHF
.	TRBV5-4	.	TRBJ2-5	TGTGCCAGCAGCTTGCGATTAGCGGCAGAGACCCAGTACTTC	CASSLRLAAETQYF
.	TRBV7-9	.	TRBJ2-5	TGTGCCAGCAGCCCAGACAGTCAAGAGACCCAGTACTTC	CASSPDSQETQYF
.	TRBV10-1	.	TRBJ1-1	TGCGCCAGCAGGGACAGCTTGAACACTGAAGCTTTCTTT	CASRDSLNTEAFF
.	TRBV29-1	.	TRBJ2-3	TGCAGCGTCAGGGACCATCCGGATACGCAGTATTTT	CSVRDHPDTQYF
.	TRBV15	TRBD2	TRBJ2-5	TGTGCCACCAGCAGGGGAGCGGGGAGCCAAGAGACCCAGTACTTC	CATSRGAGSQETQYF
.	TRBV5-6	.	TRBJ2-7	TGTGCCAGCAGCCCCGGGTGGGAGGAGCAGTACTTC	CASSPGWEEQYF
.	TRBV4-1	.	TRBJ2-5	TGCGCCAGCAGCCAAGTGTACGGGGAGACCCAGTACTTC	CASSQVYGETQYF
.	TRBV10-2	.	TRBJ1-2	TGCGCCAGCTTGGGATATGGCTACACCTTC	CASLGYGYTF
.	TRBV20-1	.	TRBJ1-1	TGCAGTGCTAGTCCCAGTCCCGAAGCGGGCACTGAAGCTTTCTTT	CSASPSPEAGTEAFF
.	TRBV6-5	.	TRBJ1-1	TGTGCCAGCAGTCAGGGAGCTACTGAAGCTTTCTTT	CASSQGATEAFF
.	TRBV2	.	TRBJ1-2	TGTGCCAGCAGTGACGCCGGAACAGGCCCTAACTATGGCTACACCTTC	CASSDAGTGPNYGYTF
.	TRBV12-3/TRBV12-4	.	TRBJ1-2	TGTGCCAGCAGTTTTCCTGGCTTATTGGGCTACACCTTC	CASSFPGLLGYTF
.	TRBV7-2	TRBD1	TRBJ2-2	TGTGCCAGCAGCTTAGAAAGGGGGCTCACCGGGGAGCTGTTTTTT	CASSLERGLTGELFF
.	TRBV6-2/TRBV6-3	.	TRBJ1-1	TGTGCCAGCAGTTACTCAGGAAACGAGGGCACTGAAGCTTTCTTT	CASSYSGNEGTEAFF
.	TRBV25-1	TRBD2	TRBJ2-3	TGTGCCAGCAGTCGAAGCGGGGGGGGCGCAGATACGCAGTATTTT	CASSRSGGGADTQYF
.	TRBV11-2	TRBD1	TRBJ1-1	TGTGCCAGCAGCCGCGGTTCGGGACAGGGCCACACTGAAGCTTTCTTT	CASSRGSGQGHTEAFF
few	TRBV3-1/TRBV3-2	.	TRBJ2-2	TGTGCCAGCAGCCATGCAGCCGGGGAGCTGTTTTTT	CASSHAAGELFF
.	TRBV6-2/TRBV6-3	.	TRBJ1-1	TGTGCCAGCAGCCCGAGCAGGGAAGGCACTGAAGCTTTCTTT	CASSPSREGTEAFF
.	TRBV7-9	.	TRBJ1-6	TGTGCCAGCAGCTTGGGACGGTCTAATTCACCCCTCCACTTT	CASSLGRSNSPLHF
.	TRBV27	TRBD1	TRBJ1-2	TGTGCCAGCAGTTTAACAGGGGCGGGCGGCTACACCTTC	CASSLTGAGGYTF
.	TRBV10-3	.	TRBJ1-2	TGTGCCATCAGTGAGTCGGGGAGGGGTCTTCACTATGGCTACACCTTC	CAISESGRGLHYGYTF
.	TRBV19	.	TRBJ1-5	TGTGCCAGTAGTATGGCCGGGACGGGCAATCAGCCCCAGCATTTT	CASSMAGTGNQPQHF
.	TRBV28	TRBD2	TRBJ2-1	TGTGCCAGCAGTTATAGCGGGAGGGCCTTCTACAATGAGCAGTTCTTC	CASSYSGRAFYNEQFF
.	TRBV27	TRBD1	TRBJ1-1	TGTGCCAGCAGTCTGACAGGGGGTGGCCGAGCTTTCTTT	CASSLTGGGRAFF
.	TRBV7-2	.	TRBJ1-6	TGTGCCAGCAGCTTATGGGGGATGGATAATTCACCCCTCCACTTT	CASSLWGMDNSPLHF
once	TRBV5-6	TRBD1	TRBJ1-5	TGTGCCAGCAGCTTAGGGACAGGGGTAGGCCAGCCCCAGCATTTT	CASSLGTGVGQPQHF